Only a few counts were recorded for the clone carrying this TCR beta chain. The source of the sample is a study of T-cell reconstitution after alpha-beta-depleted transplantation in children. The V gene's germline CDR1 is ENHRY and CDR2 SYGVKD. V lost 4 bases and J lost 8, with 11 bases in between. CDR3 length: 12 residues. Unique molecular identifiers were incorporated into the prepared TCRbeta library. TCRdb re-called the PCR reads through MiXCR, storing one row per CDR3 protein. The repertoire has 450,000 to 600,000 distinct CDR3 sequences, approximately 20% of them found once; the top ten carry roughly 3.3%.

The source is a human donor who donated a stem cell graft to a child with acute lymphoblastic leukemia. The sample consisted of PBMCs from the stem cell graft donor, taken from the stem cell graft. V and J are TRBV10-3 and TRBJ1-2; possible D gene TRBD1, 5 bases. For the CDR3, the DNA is TGTGCCATCAGTGGCGGCGGGGGAGGCTACACCTTC. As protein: CAISGGGGGYTF.